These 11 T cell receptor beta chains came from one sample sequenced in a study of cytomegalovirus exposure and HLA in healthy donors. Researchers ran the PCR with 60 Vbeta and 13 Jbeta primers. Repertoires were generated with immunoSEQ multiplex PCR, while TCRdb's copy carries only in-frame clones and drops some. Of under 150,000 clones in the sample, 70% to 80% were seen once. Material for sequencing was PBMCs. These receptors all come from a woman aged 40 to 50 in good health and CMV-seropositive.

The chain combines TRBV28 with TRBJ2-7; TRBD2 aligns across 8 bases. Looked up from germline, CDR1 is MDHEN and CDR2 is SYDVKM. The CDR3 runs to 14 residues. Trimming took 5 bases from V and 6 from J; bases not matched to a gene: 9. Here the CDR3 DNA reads TGTGCCAGCAGTCCCGGGACTAGTGTTTCCGAGCAGTACTTC. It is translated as CASSPGTSVSEQYF.

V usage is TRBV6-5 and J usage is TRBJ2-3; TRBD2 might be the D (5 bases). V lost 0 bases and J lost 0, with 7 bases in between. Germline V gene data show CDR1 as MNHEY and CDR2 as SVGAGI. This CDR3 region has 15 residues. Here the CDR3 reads CASSYSEESTDTQYF. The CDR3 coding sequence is TGTGCCAGCAGTTACTCGGAGGAAAGCACAGATACGCAGTATTTT.

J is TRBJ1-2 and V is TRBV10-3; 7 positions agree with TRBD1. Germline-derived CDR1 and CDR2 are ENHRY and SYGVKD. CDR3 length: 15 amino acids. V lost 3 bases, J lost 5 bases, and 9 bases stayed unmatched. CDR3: CAISDPDTRGYGYTF. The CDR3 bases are TGTGCCATCAGTGACCCCGACACCAGGGGGTATGGCTACACCTTC.

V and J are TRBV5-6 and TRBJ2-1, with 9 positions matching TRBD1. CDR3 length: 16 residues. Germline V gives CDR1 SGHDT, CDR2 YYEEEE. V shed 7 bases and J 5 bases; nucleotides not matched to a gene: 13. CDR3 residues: CASLIRLGTGHNEQFF. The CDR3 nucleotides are TGTGCCAGCCTCATACGGCTCGGGACAGGGCACAATGAGCAGTTCTTC.

Here the CDR3 DNA reads TGTGCCAGCAGTGAAGATAGAACCTACAATGAGCAGTTCTTC. Protein: CASSEDRTYNEQFF. The chain carries TRBV6-1 and TRBJ2-1; D remains unclear. Germline CDR1 is MNHNS and CDR2 is SASEGT. V gave up 1 base and J gave up 2 bases, with 6 bases separating them. The CDR3 loop spans 14 amino acids.

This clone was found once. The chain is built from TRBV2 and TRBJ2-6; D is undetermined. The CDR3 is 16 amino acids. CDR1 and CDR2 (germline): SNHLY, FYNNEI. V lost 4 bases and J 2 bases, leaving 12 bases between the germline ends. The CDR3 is CASSVYQVAGANVLTF. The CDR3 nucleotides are TGTGCCAGCAGTGTTTACCAGGTCGCTGGGGCCAACGTCCTGACTTTC.

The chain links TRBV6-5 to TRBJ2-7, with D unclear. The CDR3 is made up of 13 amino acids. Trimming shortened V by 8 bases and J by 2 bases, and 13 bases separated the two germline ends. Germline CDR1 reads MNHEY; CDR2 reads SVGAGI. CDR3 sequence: CASGGPKAYEQYF. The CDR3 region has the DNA TGTGCCAGCGGTGGGCCAAAAGCCTACGAGCAGTACTTC.

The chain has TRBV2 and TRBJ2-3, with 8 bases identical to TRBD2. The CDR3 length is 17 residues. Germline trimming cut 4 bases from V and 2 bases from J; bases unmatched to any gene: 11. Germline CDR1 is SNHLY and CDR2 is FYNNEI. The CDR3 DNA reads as TGTGCCAGCAGTGGATCGATAGCGGGGATAACCACAGATACGCAGTATTTT. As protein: CASSGSIAGITTDTQYF.

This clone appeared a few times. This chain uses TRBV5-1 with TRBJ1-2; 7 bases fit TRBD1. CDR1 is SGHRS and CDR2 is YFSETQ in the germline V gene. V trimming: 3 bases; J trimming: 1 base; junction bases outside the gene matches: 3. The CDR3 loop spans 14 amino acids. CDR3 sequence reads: CASSSGQLNYGYTF. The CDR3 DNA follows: TGCGCCAGCAGCTCGGGACAGCTTAACTATGGCTACACCTTC.

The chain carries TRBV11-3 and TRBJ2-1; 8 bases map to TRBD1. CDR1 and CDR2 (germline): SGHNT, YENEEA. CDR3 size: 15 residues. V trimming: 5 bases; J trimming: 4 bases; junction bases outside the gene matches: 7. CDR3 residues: CASSPPGTGYNEQFF. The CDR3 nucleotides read TGTGCCAGCAGCCCTCCCGGGACAGGTTACAATGAGCAGTTCTTC.

The CDR3 DNA sequence: TGTGCCAGCTCACCCCAGGGGGCAAACACTGAAGCTTTCTTT. As protein: CASSPQGANTEAFF. This chain connects TRBV18 to TRBJ1-1, with 8 bases lining up with TRBD1. The V gene's germline CDR1 is KGHSH and CDR2 LQKENI. With V trimmed by 3 bases and J by 2 bases, 2 bases remained unmatched. This CDR3 contains 14 residues.